Below, 20 T cell receptor beta chains from the same sample are listed, as sequenced in a study of Ad26.COV2.S vaccination and SARS-CoV-2 variants. Treatment meaning: 15 to 20 received Ad26.COV2.S at low or high dose, single or two shots; several received placebo; per-sample allocation not given. Sampling was done on day 63 after the first vaccine or placebo injection. Method: immunoSEQ multiplex PCR; TCRdb's copy keeps in-frame clones and lacks some. Of about 350,000 clones listed, 86% are singletons. The specimen was peripheral blood, collected in a trial of Ad26.COV2.S vaccine versus placebo. These receptors were collected from a person between 18 and 65 years old who received the Ad26.COV2.S COVID-19 vaccine or a placebo.

The CDR3 DNA reads TGTGCCAGCAGTCCTGGACAGGGTTGGGGGGGCGAGCAGTACTTC. Translation: CASSPGQGWGGEQYF. V and J are TRBV28 and TRBJ2-7; tentative D call: TRBD1 (8 bases). This CDR3 spans 15 amino acids. CDR1 MDHEN and CDR2 SYDVKM come from the germline V gene. Trimming took 5 bases from V and 6 from J, leaving 20 bases between them.

This clone was seen a few times. The rearrangement joins TRBV4-2 to TRBJ1-6; 7 bases are a match to TRBD1. Germline V gene data show CDR1 as LGHNA and CDR2 as YNFKEQ. This CDR3 is 16 amino acids long. V shed 6 bases, J shed 9 bases, and the junction held 14 bases outside the gene matches. The CDR3 DNA reads as TGTGCCAGCAGTCATGCTACTGACAGGGCTATTTCACCCCTCCACTTT. Protein product: CASSHATDRAISPLHF.

The chain employs TRBV10-3 and TRBJ2-3, with 9 positions matching TRBD2. The CDR3 spans 15 residues. Per germline, CDR1 ENHRY and CDR2 SYGVKD. The V gene end was trimmed by 4 bases and the J gene end by 1 base; junction bases not matched to a gene: 3. The CDR3 reads CAISGLAVGTDTQYF. The CDR3 DNA reads as TGTGCCATCAGTGGACTAGCGGTTGGCACAGATACGCAGTATTTT.

V is TRBV7-8 and J is TRBJ1-1, with unresolved D. The CDR3 is 14 amino acids. Germline V gene sequence: CDR1 SGHVS, CDR2 FQNEAQ. V lost 10 bases and J 1 base, leaving 16 bases between the germline ends. CDR3 bases: TGTGCCACAACCCTGTGGTTGGCGAACACTGAAGCTTTCTTT. Its protein product is CATTLWLANTEAFF.

The chain links TRBV3-1 (or the pseudogene TRBV3-2) to TRBJ1-4, with TRBD1 identical over 8 bases. Trimming took 3 bases from V and 7 from J; bases not matched to a gene: 4. This CDR3 spans 14 amino acids. Per germline, CDR1 LGHDT and CDR2 YNNKEL (reference sequence). CDR3 residues: CASSHGTGIEKLFF. DNA of the CDR3: TGTGCCAGCAGCCACGGGACAGGTATTGAAAAACTGTTTTTT.

The V gene is TRBV18, the J gene TRBJ1-1; 7 positions agree with TRBD1. Trimming removed 3 bases from V and 1 base from J; junction bases left unmatched: 5. Germline CDR1 KGHSH, CDR2 LQKENI. The length of the CDR3 is 15 residues. CDR3 nucleotides: TGTGCCAGCTCACCCGACAGGGCTAGGAACACTGAAGCTTTCTTT. It codes for CASSPDRARNTEAFF.

This chain joins TRBV27 and TRBJ1-2; TRBD1 is a possible D gene (5 bases). V lost 6 bases, J lost 6 bases, and 23 bases lay in between. Germline V gives CDR1 MNHEY, CDR2 SMNVEV (reference sequence). This CDR3 region has 16 residues. CDR3 protein: CASSSVDRWGLDGYTF. The DNA of the CDR3 is TGTGCCAGCAGCTCCGTCGATCGGTGGGGCTTGGATGGCTACACCTTC.

This chain connects TRBV3-1 (or the pseudogene TRBV3-2) to TRBJ2-3; a weak D match, TRBD1 (6 bases). The germline V gene encodes CDR1 LGHDT and CDR2 YNNKEL (reference sequence). Trimming removed 0 bases from V and 15 bases from J, with 16 bases in between. This CDR3 is 13 amino acids long. The CDR3 spells CASSQEGAGVFYF. CDR3 nucleotide sequence: TGTGCCAGCAGCCAAGAGGGGGCGGGCGTTTTTTATTTT.

The chain recombines TRBV3-1 (or the pseudogene TRBV3-2) with TRBJ1-2, with TRBD1 identical over 9 bases. The V gene's germline CDR1 is LGHDT and CDR2 YNNKEL (reference sequence). V shed 3 bases and J 7 bases; nucleotides not matched to a gene: 9. The CDR3 is 15 amino acids. Written as DNA, the CDR3 is TGTGCCAGCAGCCACCGGGGGGGACAGGGCTGTGGCTACACCTTC. Translation gives CASSHRGGQGCGYTF.

The chain is built from TRBV4-3 and TRBJ1-1; tentative D call: TRBD1 (5 bases). The CDR3 spans 16 residues. Trimming stripped 1 base from V and 0 bases from J, with 12 bases between. CDR1 is LGHNA, CDR2 YSLEER, per germline. In DNA form, the CDR3 reads TGCGCCAGCAGCCAAGCCCGAGGACAAATGAACACTGAAGCTTTCTTT. It yields the protein CASSQARGQMNTEAFF.

This clone appeared a single time. This rearrangement joins TRBV28 to TRBJ2-1, with D unresolved. V was shortened by 2 bases and J by 0 bases, with 11 bases between the two germline ends. Germline CDR1 MDHEN, CDR2 SYDVKM. This CDR3 has 16 amino acids. The CDR3 DNA is TGTGCCAGCAGTTTACCTAAGCCGGACTCCTACAATGAGCAGTTCTTC. It yields the protein CASSLPKPDSYNEQFF.

The chain uses TRBV18 and TRBJ1-1; TRBD1 might be the D (5 bases). Germline assignment: CDR1 KGHSH and CDR2 LQKENI. V lost 0 bases to trimming and J lost 4 bases, with 12 bases between them. This CDR3 spans 15 amino acids. CDR3 DNA sequence: TGTGCCAGCTCACCACCGCAGGGAGGCGGCACTGAAGCTTTCTTT. Residues: CASSPPQGGGTEAFF.

This clone was detected only once. J is TRBJ1-1 and V is TRBV28, with no clear D. Germline CDR1 and CDR2: MDHEN and SYDVKM. V was clipped by 5 bases and J by 7 bases, with 20 bases between them. The CDR3 sequence is 15 residues long. The chain's CDR3 is CASSIGSHPNGEAFF. For the CDR3, the DNA is TGTGCCAGCAGTATAGGGAGTCACCCGAACGGTGAAGCTTTCTTT.

The chain couples TRBV11-2 to TRBJ2-1; TRBD2 matches 11 bases. Germline V gene sequence: CDR1 SGHAT, CDR2 FQNNGV. The CDR3 extends over 15 amino acids. After removal of 5 bases from V and 7 bases from J, the junction contained 7 bases not matched to a gene. CDR3 amino acids: CASSTPSGGKNEQFF. In nucleotides, the CDR3 is TGTGCCAGCAGCACACCTAGCGGGGGGAAGAATGAGCAGTTCTTC.

The rearrangement joins TRBV7-9 to TRBJ1-2; D uncertain. With 4 bases removed from V and 7 bases from J, the gap between germline ends came to 10 bases. Germline V gene data show CDR1 as SEHNR and CDR2 as FQNEAQ (reference sequence). The CDR3 extends over 12 amino acids. CDR3 region: CASSSNTLGYTF. The CDR3 nucleotides are TGTGCCAGCAGCTCCAACACCCTTGGCTACACCTTC.

This sequence joins TRBV28 and TRBJ1-5; D is undetermined. This CDR3 spans 17 amino acids. V dropped 2 bases and J dropped 1 base, with 15 bases sitting between them. The germline V gene encodes CDR1 MDHEN and CDR2 SYDVKM. Here the CDR3 DNA reads TGTGCCAGCAGTTTAGATAGAGGGAGGACGAGCAATCAGCCCCAGCATTTT. The encoded protein is CASSLDRGRTSNQPQHF.

The chain carries TRBV1 and TRBJ2-1. TRBV1 is designated a pseudogene. The CDR3 covers 18 residues. This CDR3 is CTSSQDRYERHSNNEQFF. The CDR3 bases are TGCACCAGCAGCCAAGATCGGTATGAGAGGCACAGTAACAATGAGCAGTTCTTC.

The rearrangement joins TRBV7-2 to TRBJ1-6; possibly TRBD1 for D (6 bases). Germline CDR1 and CDR2: SGHTA and FQGNSA. V lost 4 bases and J lost 6, with 16 bases in between. This CDR3 region has 16 residues. The CDR3 bases are TGTGCCAGCAGCTGGGGGCAGCCTGCTCCTAATTCACCCCTCCACTTT. Its translation is CASSWGQPAPNSPLHF.

The chain has TRBV12-5 and TRBJ2-1; 9 positions agree with TRBD2. There are 15 residues in the CDR3. The V segment lost 1 base and the J segment 7 bases; nucleotides outside the gene matches: 5. Germline CDR1 reads LGHNT; CDR2 reads FRNRAP. In DNA form, the CDR3 reads TGTGCTAGTGGTTTGGGGCGGGAGGGCCTTAATGAGCAGTTCTTC. Encoded protein: CASGLGREGLNEQFF. The whole variable domain, filled in from reference TRBV12-5 and TRBJ2-1, reads DARVTQTPRHKVTEMGQEVTMRCQPILGHNTVFWYRQTMMQGLELLAYFRNRAPLDDSGMPKDRFSAEMPDATLATLKIQPSEPRDSAVYFCASGLGREGLNEQFFGPGTRLTVL.

The CDR3 spells CASSFLQLHYEQYF. CDR3 sequence (DNA): TGTGCCAGCAGCTTCCTTCAGCTCCACTACGAGCAGTACTTC. The rearrangement joins TRBV5-6 to TRBJ2-7; D is ambiguous. The germline V gene has CDR1 SGHDT and CDR2 YYEEEE. Between the trimmed V and J ends, which lost 2 bases and 3 bases, there was a span of 12 bases. The CDR3 covers 14 residues.